This T cell receptor (beta chain) is from a study of T cell responses to AZD1222 COVID-19 vaccine (dated by TCRdb to the early 2020s). In terms of the full investigation: AZD1222 recipients whose second dose came at about 4 weeks and those whose second dose came at about 12 weeks were combined into one group, since spike-specific TCR depth and breadth did not differ between the two schedules. Trial participants were enrolled by age into subgroups of 18-55, 56-69 and 70-plus years, and 148, 28 and 57 TCR-sequenced participants, respectively, were included in these subgroups. A total of roughly 240 trial participants underwent TCR sequencing, of whom 200 to 220 received two doses of AZD1222 and some 26 received two doses of the MenACWY control vaccine. Paper-wide results and their limitations: In the small 56-69-year group, the increase in depth fell short of significance, most likely because of low power. Only six or seven AZD1222 recipients were SARS-CoV-2 seropositive at baseline, limiting conclusions about previously exposed vaccinees. The vaccine-associated CD4 TCRs covered the entire spike protein, and the dominant responses fell in regions 160-218 and 743-854. Participants were mostly white British and included more females than males, and it was suggested by the authors that clonal diversity may have been underestimated. Because no samples from the day 14 peak response were available, repertoires could be characterized only after the peak T cell response. A significant rise in spike-specific TCR breadth and depth was observed after two AZD1222 doses relative to day 0 and relative to MenACWY recipients. Nearly half of unique spike-specific TCRs reportedly recognized epitopes outside regions mutated in the B.1.351 and B.1.1.7 variants.

Trimming at the junction amounts to 4 bases on V and 4 bases on J, and the germline ends lie 7 bases apart. Including the terminal cysteine and phenylalanine, the CDR3 comprises 12 residues. Here the CDR3 DNA is all that survives: 36 bases in frame from base 1. CDR1 SEHNR and CDR2 FQNEAQ are derived from the germline V gene (reference sequence). The time point tag for this specimen amounts to: baseline before first vaccination. Samples from vaccinated people were obtained from the UK trials COV001 and COV002, which included a single-blind randomized controlled phase 2/3 trial of AZD1222 (ChAdOx1 nCoV-19) in healthy adults. For TCRbeta chain sequencing, PBMC samples were collected from trial participants at day 0 and at day 28 after the second dose. As concerns this clone: Its specific antigen is unknown. No much larger clone exists at a distance of one base, and base qualities are not known.

The CDR3 regions of human TCRbeta chains were subjected to immunosequencing. In the original analysis: Repertoire TCRs were matched against a reference library of SARS-CoV-2-specific TCRs generated with the MIRA antigen-specificity platform. Breadth meant the fraction of unique TCRs that were SARS-CoV-2-associated, whereas depth meant the fraction of total T cells that were SARS-CoV-2-associated. Each spike-specific TCR was assigned to its reactive spike region and to a CD4 or CD8 class using the MIRA data. Log10-transformed breadth and depth values were compared by one-way ANOVA with Sidak's multiple comparisons tests. TCRdb obtained this table from immuneACCESS and retained in-frame rearrangements with V and J assigned. These tables miss some clones; where compared with another copy, unresolved V genes account for less than half of the shortfall, and the remainder is unexplained. V, J and clone size derive from that table, while D and trimming were established from the DNA sequence. The sample yields approximately 85,000 clones; 80% to 90% were counted once. Roughly 7.5% of the sample rests with the top ten.

This sample comprised peripheral blood, obtained on day 0 of AZD1222 vaccination. The rearrangement joined TRBV7-9 to TRBJ1-2; the D gene remains uncertain. The TCR sequence derives from an adult in good health. The sequenced DNA is TGTGCCAGCAGCTCATCGGTCTATGGCTACACCTTC. This is translated as CASSSSVYGYTF.